Below, 22 T cell receptor beta chains from the same sample are listed, as sequenced in a study of cytomegalovirus exposure and HLA in healthy donors. In the PCR, 60 Vbeta and 13 Jbeta primers were used. Sequencing used immunoSEQ multiplex PCR; TCRdb keeps in-frame clones, though not all of them. The sample consists of some 200,000 clones, 77% of them appearing once. The specimen sequenced was PBMCs. The source of these receptors is a woman aged 55 to 70 in good health and CMV-seropositive.

The V call is TRBV30, the J call TRBJ2-6; D unresolved. Germline CDR1 is GTSNPN and CDR2 is SVGIG (reference sequence). V lost 3 bases and J 4 bases, leaving 10 bases between the germline ends. CDR3 size: 14 residues. The CDR3 region is CAWSAGPGANVLTF. DNA for the CDR3: TGTGCCTGGAGCGCTGGGCCCGGGGCCAACGTCCTGACTTTC.

This rearrangement joins TRBV28 to TRBJ2-7; 7 bases fit TRBD1. The CDR3 runs to 15 residues. The ends lost 5 bases at V and 2 bases at J; junction bases unmatched: 9. Germline assignment: CDR1 MDHEN and CDR2 SYDVKM. The CDR3 sequence is CASSNPGQSTYEQYF. The CDR3 DNA reads as TGTGCCAGCAGTAACCCGGGACAGAGTACCTACGAGCAGTACTTC.

The V gene is TRBV7-2, the J gene TRBJ2-7; 9 nucleotides align to TRBD2. CDR3 length: 14 amino acids. Germline V lookup: CDR1 SGHTA, CDR2 FQGNSA. The junction had 4 bases not matched to a gene; V was cut back by 1 base and J by 6 bases. CDR3 protein: CASSLDSGGGEQYF. The DNA of the CDR3 is TGTGCCAGCAGCTTAGATAGCGGGGGAGGCGAGCAGTACTTC.

The chain recombines TRBV9 with TRBJ2-3, with TRBD2 matching over 7 bases. The germline V gene encodes CDR1 SGDLS and CDR2 YYNGEE. V was pared by 0 bases and J by 0 bases, with 1 base of the junction left unmatched. The CDR3 has 15 amino acids. The CDR3 spells CASSVEAGSTDTQYF. The CDR3 nucleotides are TGTGCCAGCAGCGTAGAAGCGGGGAGCACAGATACGCAGTATTTT.

CDR3 loop: CASSPAPQGRDNQPQHF. The DNA for the CDR3 is TGTGCCAGCTCACCAGCGCCCCAGGGGAGGGACAATCAGCCCCAGCATTTT. This chain connects TRBV18 to TRBJ1-5; D is perhaps TRBD1 (6 bases). V was cut by 2 bases and J by 3 bases, with 17 bases left in between. This CDR3 has 17 amino acids. Germline V gives CDR1 KGHSH, CDR2 LQKENI.

As regards this clone: Other DNA sequences of this sample code for an identical CDR3. The CDR3 DNA follows: TGTGCCAGCTCATCGACAGGGGCGAACTTGAACACTGAAGCTTTCTTT. It codes for CASSSTGANLNTEAFF. This sequence joins TRBV18 and TRBJ1-1; 8 nucleotides align to TRBD1. V dropped 5 bases and J dropped 0; count of bases not matched to a gene: 8. There are 16 residues in the CDR3. Germline values: CDR1 KGHSH, CDR2 LQKENI.

This clone appeared a single time. V gene TRBV2 combines with J gene TRBJ2-7; the match to TRBD1 covers 7 bases. Germline CDR1 is SNHLY and CDR2 is FYNNEI. This CDR3 contains 16 residues. Trimming at V came to 2 bases and at J to 5 bases, leaving 12 bases not matched to a gene. The CDR3 region has the DNA TGTGCCAGCAGTGAAACTCGGGACAGCCTGAGAAACGAGCAGTACTTC. This gives the protein CASSETRDSLRNEQYF. The full variable domain, with the rest looked up from reference TRBV2 and TRBJ2-7, is EPEVTQTPSHQVTQMGQEVILRCVPISNHLYFYWYRQILGQKVEFLVSFYNNEISEKSEIFDDQFSVERPDGSNFTLKIRSTKLEDSAMYFCASSETRDSLRNEQYFGPGTRLTVT.

There are a few counts of this clone. The gene calls are TRBV14 and TRBJ1-1; TRBD1 matches 7 bases. CDR1 SGHDN and CDR2 FVKESK come from the germline V gene. V was clipped by 3 bases and J by 1 base; unmatched bases: 2. The CDR3 is made up of 14 amino acids. The CDR3 bases are TGTGCCAGCAGCCAGTGGACAGGGAACACTGAAGCTTTCTTT. Translating gives CASSQWTGNTEAFF.

This chain connects TRBV7-9 to TRBJ2-7; 12 bases are shared with TRBD2. V gave up 5 bases and J gave up 5 bases; unmatched junction bases: 10. The V gene's germline CDR1 is SEHNR and CDR2 FQNEAQ (reference sequence). CDR3 length: 16 residues. The CDR3 DNA reads TGTGCCAGCAGCCCTCTAGCGGGGGGGCTGGTCGACGAGCAGTACTTC. Translating it yields CASSPLAGGLVDEQYF.

There are a few counts of this clone. This chain uses TRBV6-4 with TRBJ2-6; D not certain. CDR1 and CDR2 from the germline V gene are MRHNA and SNTAGT. V was cut by 8 bases and J by 0 bases, with 14 bases left in between. CDR3 length: 16 residues. The CDR3 loop reads CASGVVVCSGANVLTF. CDR3 DNA: TGTGCCAGCGGTGTAGTAGTGTGCTCTGGGGCCAACGTCCTGACTTTC.

This chain joins TRBV7-2 and TRBJ1-1; maybe TRBD1 (5 bases). Germline V gene data show CDR1 as SGHTA and CDR2 as FQGNSA. Trimming pared 5 bases from V and 0 bases from J, leaving 10 bases between. The CDR3 runs to 14 residues. The CDR3: CASSISTVNTEAFF. CDR3 nucleotides: TGTGCCAGCAGCATATCGACAGTGAACACTGAAGCTTTCTTT.

The rearrangement joins TRBV21-1 to TRBJ1-2. TRBV21-1 has pseudogene status. The CDR3 consists of 12 residues. The CDR3 loop is CASATEEYGYTF. CDR3 nucleotides: TGTGCCAGCGCAACGGAGGAATATGGCTACACCTTC.

The genes are TRBV18 and TRBJ2-7; tentative D call: TRBD1 (6 bases). CDR1 KGHSH and CDR2 LQKENI come from the germline V gene. The V end lost 3 bases, the J end lost 2 bases, and 11 bases lay between the germline ends. The CDR3 has 14 residues. In DNA, the CDR3 is TGTGCCAGCTCACCTCCGCGGACAGCCTACGAGCAGTACTTC. The encoded protein is CASSPPRTAYEQYF.

The chain uses TRBV7-9 and TRBJ2-5; D call uncertain. Per the germline V gene, CDR1 is SEHNR and CDR2 is FQNEAQ (reference sequence). V lost 6 bases and J lost 2, with 10 bases in between. This CDR3 contains 13 residues. As DNA, the CDR3 is TGTGCCAGCAGTCCAACATTACAAGAGACCCAGTACTTC. Amino acid sequence: CASSPTLQETQYF.

The chain carries TRBV7-2 and TRBJ2-7; unclear D gene. Looked up from germline, CDR1 is SGHTA and CDR2 is FQGNSA. V was pared by 4 bases and J by 4 bases, with 11 bases between. The CDR3 runs to 13 residues. The DNA for the CDR3 is TGTGCCAGCAGCTCCCACGAGTGGTACGAGCAGTACTTC. Protein sequence: CASSSHEWYEQYF.

The chain has TRBV30 and TRBJ1-5, with D unresolved. Trimming removed 1 base from V and 1 base from J, with 11 bases in between. Germline CDR1 and CDR2: GTSNPN and SVGIG (reference sequence). The CDR3 loop spans 15 amino acids. In DNA, the CDR3 is TGTGCCTGGAGTGCCGGGTTGAGCAGCAATCAGCCCCAGCATTTT. It codes for CAWSAGLSSNQPQHF.

CDR3 DNA sequence: TGTGCCAGCAGGCCCACCGGGACAGGGAAAAATGAGCAGTTCTTC. Translating gives CASRPTGTGKNEQFF. The rearrangement joins TRBV28 to TRBJ2-1; 9 bases match TRBD1. In germline, CDR1 is MDHEN, CDR2 SYDVKM. V dropped 6 bases and J dropped 7; count of bases not matched to a gene: 10. The CDR3 sequence is 15 residues long.

V and J are TRBV5-1 and TRBJ2-2; TRBD2 matches 10 bases. This CDR3 is 17 amino acids long. J gave up 6 bases and V 0 bases, and 8 bases lay outside the gene matches. Germline CDR1 reads SGHRS; CDR2 reads YFSETQ. The CDR3: CASSLGAGGPSAGELFF. In nucleotides, the CDR3 is TGCGCCAGCAGCTTGGGAGCGGGAGGGCCCTCGGCCGGGGAGCTGTTTTTT.

The V gene is TRBV5-1, the J gene TRBJ2-5; the match to TRBD2 covers 11 bases. Trimming removed 1 base from V and 5 bases from J; junction bases left unmatched: 7. The germline V gene has CDR1 SGHRS and CDR2 YFSETQ. The CDR3 contains 16 residues. CDR3 residues: CASSLLASGGMETQYF. In DNA form, the CDR3 reads TGCGCCAGCAGCTTGCTTGCTAGCGGGGGGATGGAGACCCAGTACTTC.

The chain is built from TRBV12-5 and TRBJ2-7, with 12 nucleotides matching TRBD2. Germline-derived CDR1 and CDR2 are LGHNT and FRNRAP. This CDR3 region has 18 residues. Trimming took 0 bases from V and 5 from J; bases not matched to a gene: 11. CDR3 DNA sequence: TGTGCTAGTGGTTTGGTAGGACTGCTAGCGGGAGGGAGGAACGAGCAGTACTTC. It specifies CASGLVGLLAGGRNEQYF.

The rearrangement uses TRBV10-1 and TRBJ2-2, with 7 nucleotides matching TRBD1. V was clipped by 8 bases and J by 5 bases; unmatched bases: 5. CDR1 and CDR2 from the germline V gene are WNHNN and SYGVQD (reference sequence). The CDR3 length is 13 residues. The CDR3 spells CASASQGTGELFF. The CDR3 nucleotides read TGCGCCAGCGCCTCACAGGGGACCGGGGAGCTGTTTTTT.

This clone was seen only a few times. The chain carries TRBV7-3 and TRBJ2-1; 9 nucleotides line up with TRBD2. The V gene end was trimmed by 2 bases and the J gene end by 9 bases; junction bases not matched to a gene: 8. The CDR3 covers 15 residues. The V gene's germline CDR1 is SGHTA and CDR2 FQGTGA. CDR3 region: CASSLRRGGLAEQFF. In DNA form, the CDR3 reads TGTGCCAGCAGCTTACGGCGGGGGGGCCTTGCTGAGCAGTTCTTC.